The sequence of this TCR beta chain was determined in a study of cytomegalovirus exposure and HLA in healthy donors. About the research overall: Unique TCR beta sequences numbering about 100 million came from roughly 180 million T cells in an earlier analysis. Study-wide points: Researchers left out some V segments, among them TRBV6-2 and TRBV6-3, as indistinguishable. An ancestry cluster, one associated with Asian ancestry, reportedly showed fewer N-insertions than the approximately 650-donor mean in a later analysis.

PCR involved 60 Vbeta and 13 Jbeta primers. Sequenced by immunoSEQ multiplex PCR; TCRdb stores in-frame clones only, minus some. The table lists approximately 160,000 clones, over 60% of them singletons. As regards this clone: The antigen is not known.

CDR1 is SGHRS and CDR2 is YFSETQ in the germline V gene. CDR3 length: 18 residues. V lost 3 bases, J lost 7 bases, and 11 bases stayed unmatched. The sequenced sample was PBMCs. This receptor was taken from a woman aged 25 to 39 in good health and CMV-seronegative. This chain joins TRBV5-1 and TRBJ2-2, with TRBD2 matching over 14 bases. The CDR3 region is CASSWGTSGGVVIGELFF. The CDR3 nucleotides are TGCGCCAGCAGCTGGGGGACTAGCGGGGGCGTAGTGATCGGGGAGCTGTTTTTT. Drawing the rest from reference TRBV5-1 and TRBJ2-2, the complete variable domain is KAGVTQTPRYLIKTRGQQVTLSCSPISGHRSVSWYQQTPGQGLQFLFEYFSETQRNKGNFPGRFSGRQFSNSRSEMNVSTLELGDSALYLCASSWGTSGGVVIGELFFGEGSRLTVL.